These 17 T cell receptor beta chains were all obtained from the same sample, sequenced in a study of T cells after yellow fever vaccination. TCRdb reprocessed the 5' RACE reads with MiXCR, giving one entry per CDR3 protein. This table holds about 120,000 distinct CDR3 sequences, roughly 8.9% found once. The sample consisted of CD8+ T cells sorted from PBMCs, taken 45 days after the yellow fever booster vaccination. The receptor source for this set is a man aged 25-40 years who received the YFV17D yellow fever vaccine.

This clonotype was seen at least ten times. This chain joins TRBV4-3 and TRBJ1-4; possible D gene TRBD1, 5 bases. The CDR3 extends over 14 amino acids. V was shortened by 5 bases and J by 8 bases, with 15 bases between the two germline ends. Germline lookup yields CDR1 LGHNA and CDR2 YSLEER. The DNA of the CDR3 is TGCGCCAGCAGCTCCGGGACTATCTCGGAAAAACTGTTTTTT. This codes for CASSSGTISEKLFF.

This clonotype was picked up a small number of times. V gene TRBV14 combines with J gene TRBJ2-1; 11 positions agree with TRBD2. The CDR3 loop spans 16 amino acids. V was pared by 0 bases and J by 3 bases, with 1 base of the junction left unmatched. Germline V gene lookup returns CDR1 SGHDN and CDR2 FVKESK. CDR3 in amino acids: CASSQEGLAGYNEQFF. The CDR3 bases are TGTGCCAGCAGCCAAGAAGGACTAGCGGGCTACAATGAGCAGTTCTTC.

This clonotype was observed many times. This chain connects TRBV6-5 to TRBJ2-3; TRBD2 agrees at 11 bases. Germline CDR1 is MNHEY and CDR2 is SVGAGI. Trimming at V came to 2 bases and at J to 0 bases, leaving 4 bases not matched to a gene. The CDR3 loop spans 17 amino acids. The CDR3 nucleotides are TGTGCCAGCAGTTACGGGACTAGCGGTACTAGCACAGATACGCAGTATTTT. Its protein is CASSYGTSGTSTDTQYF.

Points on this clonotype: Just one base apart from a much larger clone, this may be a read error. The chain uses TRBV27 and TRBJ2-7; D is perhaps TRBD2 (6 bases). Trimming stripped 1 base from V and 4 bases from J, with 11 bases between. CDR3 length: 14 residues. In germline, CDR1 is MNHEY, CDR2 SMNVEV (reference sequence). CDR3 in DNA: TGTGCCAGCAGTTTATTCCGCGGGGCATACGAGCAGTACTTC. Its translation: CASSLFRGAYEQYF.

This clonotype was counted at least ten times. The V gene is TRBV29-1, the J gene TRBJ1-3, with D hard to call. Trimming pared 3 bases from V and 7 bases from J, leaving 7 bases between. CDR1 is SQVTM and CDR2 is ANQGSEA in the germline V gene. This CDR3 has 11 amino acids. The CDR3 sequence: CSVDVGNTIYF. The CDR3 nucleotides are TGCAGCGTTGACGTAGGGAACACCATATATTTT.

The chain has TRBV9 and TRBJ1-4, with D perhaps TRBD1 (6 bases). This CDR3 has 15 residues. Germline-derived CDR1 and CDR2 are SGDLS and YYNGEE. Between the trimmed V and J ends, which lost 3 bases and 4 bases, there was a span of 13 bases. The CDR3 region is CASSARGNINEKLFF. The CDR3, as DNA: TGTGCCAGCAGCGCCAGGGGTAATATTAATGAAAAACTGTTTTTT.

Regarding this clonotype: Mismatch with germline at one junction end may stem from a read error. The genes are TRBV2 and TRBJ2-1; 11 bases align to TRBD1. The CDR3 has 18 residues. Germline CDR1 is SNHLY and CDR2 is FYNNEI. CDR3 residues: CARSPWDRGSTFYNEQFF. The DNA for the CDR3 is TGTGCCCGCAGTCCCTGGGACAGGGGGTCAACTTTCTACAATGAGCAGTTCTTC.

This clonotype was counted ten times or more. The chain is built from TRBV7-2 and TRBJ2-3, with unresolved D. Germline V gives CDR1 SGHTA, CDR2 FQGNSA. The length of the CDR3 is 13 residues. The V gene lost 6 bases and the J gene lost 1 base, with 8 bases spanning the gap. The CDR3 reads CASSFVGTDTQYF. As DNA, the CDR3 is TGTGCCAGCAGTTTTGTTGGCACAGATACGCAGTATTTT. Looking up the rest from reference TRBV7-2 and TRBJ2-3 gives the full variable domain: GAGVSQSPSNKVTEKGKDVELRCDPISGHTALYWYRQSLGQGLEFLIYFQGNSAPDKSGLPSDRFSAERTGGSVSTLTIQRTQQEDSAVYLCASSFVGTDTQYFGPGTRLTVL.

The V gene is TRBV4-3, the J gene TRBJ2-7; D may be TRBD2 (6 bases). The V end lost 6 bases, the J end lost 5 bases, and 17 bases lay between the germline ends. Per the germline V gene, CDR1 is LGHNA and CDR2 is YSLEER. The CDR3 has 14 residues. CDR3 sequence reads: CASSDGGVQDEQYF. The CDR3, as DNA: TGCGCCAGCAGTGACGGCGGGGTTCAGGACGAGCAGTACTTC.

This clonotype was detected many times. V usage is TRBV5-1 and J usage is TRBJ2-1; D possibly corresponds to TRBD1 (5 bases). The length of the CDR3 is 14 residues. Germline loops: CDR1 SGHRS, CDR2 YFSETQ. V was pared by 0 bases and J by 8 bases, with 12 bases between. The CDR3 spells CASSLGQGGDEQFF. For the CDR3, the DNA is TGCGCCAGCAGCTTGGGGCAGGGTGGAGATGAGCAGTTCTTC.

This clonotype has a count of ten or more. The gene calls are TRBV30 and TRBJ2-7; D ambiguous. Trimming took 5 bases from V and 3 from J, leaving 8 bases between them. The V gene's germline CDR1 is GTSNPN and CDR2 SVGIG (reference sequence). The CDR3 contains 11 residues. Here the CDR3 reads CAWVSGYEQYF. The CDR3 bases are TGTGCCTGGGTGTCGGGCTACGAGCAGTACTTC.

Many counts were recorded for this clonotype. The V call is TRBV20-1, the J call TRBJ1-4; 7 positions match TRBD1. The length of the CDR3 is 16 residues. In germline, CDR1 is DFQATT, CDR2 SNEGSKA (reference sequence). V shed 0 bases, J shed 8 bases, and the junction held 12 bases outside the gene matches. CDR3 nucleotide sequence: TGCAGTGCTAGAGACTCAAGAGAGGGGGCCTACGAAAAACTGTTTTTT. It is translated as CSARDSREGAYEKLFF.

In the case of this clonotype: Germline is not matched at one junction end, which may reflect a read error. The gene calls are TRBV7-2 and TRBJ2-3; D may be TRBD2 (7 bases). CDR1 and CDR2 from the germline V gene are SGHTA and FQGNSA. The CDR3 contains 15 residues. The CDR3: CASSLGLGGADTHYF. DNA for the CDR3: TGTGCCAGCAGCTTAGGGTTAGGGGGGGCAGATACGCACTATTTT.

There are many counts of this clonotype. The chain has TRBV29-1 and TRBJ2-2, with D possibly being TRBD2 (5 bases). CDR1 is SQVTM, CDR2 ANQGSEA, per germline. There are 11 residues in the CDR3. Trimming removed 3 bases from V and 6 bases from J, with 5 bases in between. The CDR3 nucleotides read TGCAGCGTTGACGGGGCCGGGGAGCTGTTTTTT. This translates into CSVDGAGELFF.

Regarding this clonotype: One end of the junction fails to match germline, which may point to a read error. The CDR3 spells CASRYNSEANVLTF. DNA for the CDR3: TGTGCCAGCAGATATAACTCTGAGGCCAACGTCCTGACTTTC. The genes are TRBV7-2 and TRBJ2-6; D not resolved. This CDR3 spans 14 amino acids. Germline lookup yields CDR1 SGHTA and CDR2 FQGNSA.

This clonotype showed up just a few times. V usage is TRBV7-2 and J usage is TRBJ1-1; the D is unclear. Germline lookup yields CDR1 SGHTA and CDR2 FQGNSA. The CDR3 length is 13 residues. Trimming left V 5 bases short and J 1 base short, with 8 bases between. In DNA form, the CDR3 reads TGTGCCAGCAGCCTACACCCGAACACTGAAGCTTTCTTT. Protein product: CASSLHPNTEAFF.

Many counts were recorded for this clonotype. The chain employs TRBV7-9 and TRBJ2-3, with TRBD2 matching 7 bases. The CDR3 has 14 amino acids. Germline trimming cut 5 bases from V and 5 bases from J; bases unmatched to any gene: 7. Germline CDR1 is SEHNR and CDR2 is FQNEAQ (reference sequence). CDR3 residues: CASSPTLAGDTQYF. The CDR3 bases are TGTGCCAGCAGCCCTACCTTAGCGGGAGATACGCAGTATTTT.